The 19 T cell receptor beta chains below come from one sample, sequenced in a study of T-cell memory formation after mild COVID-19. A single record per CDR3 protein comes from TCRdb applying MiXCR to the 5' RACE reads. The table lists under 110,000 distinct CDR3 sequences, 9.5% to 15% of them singletons. Material: PBMCs or a T cell subset sorted from them (not recorded which). These receptors all stem from an adult woman who had mild COVID-19 (a few samples of this study predate the infection). Cell type and time point are not known.

The sample holds a few counts of this clonotype. The genes are TRBV30 and TRBJ2-1; 9 positions agree with TRBD1. This CDR3 region has 11 residues. The junction had 0 bases not matched to a gene; V was cut back by 5 bases and J by 7 bases. CDR1 and CDR2 (germline): GTSNPN, SVGIG (reference sequence). The CDR3 bases are TGTGCCTGGGGGACAGGGAATGAGCAGTTCTTC. Residues: CAWGTGNEQFF.

This clonotype has more than one count but fewer than ten. The chain couples TRBV7-9 to TRBJ1-2; D gene unclear. CDR3 length: 13 amino acids. The germline V gene encodes CDR1 SEHNR and CDR2 FQNEAQ (reference sequence). V dropped 5 bases and J dropped 3 bases, with 10 bases sitting between them. DNA for the CDR3: TGTGCCAGCAGCCCCCCTTATCACTATGGCTACACCTTC. Amino acid sequence: CASSPPYHYGYTF.

This clonotype turned up a few times. V is TRBV4-3 and J is TRBJ2-7; tentatively, D is TRBD2 (6 bases). V was pared by 0 bases and J by 6 bases, with 12 bases between. Germline CDR1 reads LGHNA; CDR2 reads YSLEER. The CDR3 runs to 14 residues. Written as DNA, the CDR3 is TGCGCCAGCAGCCAAGATCTGAGCGGGTTCGAGCAGTACTTC. Amino acid sequence: CASSQDLSGFEQYF.

This clonotype came up a few times. The chain couples TRBV15 to TRBJ2-7, with a weak D call TRBD2 (5 bases). Germline V gives CDR1 LNHNV, CDR2 YYDKDF (reference sequence). This CDR3 has 14 amino acids. The V end lost 0 bases, the J end lost 1 base, and 7 bases lay between the germline ends. CDR3 loop: CATSRDRTSYEQYF. CDR3 DNA: TGTGCCACCAGCAGAGACCGGACTTCCTACGAGCAGTACTTC. The variable domain in full, with the rest retrieved from reference TRBV15 and TRBJ2-7, is DAMVIQNPRYQVTQFGKPVTLSCSQTLNHNVMYWYQQKSSQAPKLLFHYYDKDFNNEADTPDNFQSRRPNTSFCFLDIRSPGLGDTAMYLCATSRDRTSYEQYFGPGTRLTVT.

The CDR3 spells CASSVADRGSEQYF. The CDR3 DNA is TGTGCCAGCAGCGTAGCGGACAGGGGCTCCGAGCAGTACTTC. The rearrangement links TRBV9 to TRBJ2-7; TRBD1 matches 9 bases. The CDR3 extends over 14 amino acids. The V gene's germline CDR1 is SGDLS and CDR2 YYNGEE. The J segment lost 6 bases and the V segment lost 0 bases, leaving 4 bases of the junction unmatched.

This chain's CDR3 is CSVTPGNEQFF. The DNA of the CDR3 is TGCAGCGTTACGCCCGGGAATGAGCAGTTCTTC. The chain couples TRBV29-1 to TRBJ2-1; no clear D. From germline, CDR1 is SQVTM and CDR2 ANQGSEA. Trimming stripped 5 bases from V and 7 bases from J, with 9 bases between. This CDR3 comprises 11 residues.

The table lists this clonotype with many counts. This chain links TRBV6-2 or TRBV6-3 with TRBJ2-7; 8 nucleotides line up with TRBD1. With V trimmed by 2 bases and J by 2 bases, 5 bases remained unmatched. The CDR3 consists of 15 residues. Germline V lookup: CDR1 MNHEY, CDR2 SVGEGT. The CDR3 bases are TGTGCCAGCAGTTACCCCGGGACAGGCGCCTACGAGCAGTACTTC. Its translation is CASSYPGTGAYEQYF.

There are many counts of this clonotype. The J gene is TRBJ2-2, the V gene TRBV4-2; TRBD1 agrees at 9 bases. The CDR3 is made up of 18 amino acids. J lost 6 bases, V lost 0 bases, and 11 bases had no gene match. Germline V gives CDR1 LGHNA, CDR2 YNFKEQ. DNA for the CDR3: TGTGCCAGCAGCCAAGAAGGGACAGGGTCTTTAGGTGCCGGGGAGCTGTTTTTT. Its protein product is CASSQEGTGSLGAGELFF.

Details on this clonotype: Germline and junction disagree at one end, which may indicate a read error. V gene TRBV7-7 combines with J gene TRBJ2-3; no clear D gene. Germline V gene lookup returns CDR1 SSHAT and CDR2 FNYEAQ (reference sequence). This CDR3 is built from 14 residues. CDR3 residues: CASSPFISTDTQYF. DNA of the CDR3: TGTGCTAGCAGCCCCTTTATTAGCACAGATACGCAGTATTTT.

V is TRBV11-2 and J is TRBJ2-3; tentatively, D is TRBD1 (5 bases). The CDR3 loop spans 15 amino acids. V gave up 1 base and J gave up 2 bases, with 10 bases separating them. The germline V gene has CDR1 SGHAT and CDR2 FQNNGV. The CDR3 nucleotides read TGTGCCAGCAGCTTAGGGACAACCAACACAGATACGCAGTATTTT. Translating it yields CASSLGTTNTDTQYF.

In this sample, this clonotype turned up many times. DNA of the CDR3: TGTGCCAGCAGCCCCCGGGCTAGCGGTTCCTACGAGCAGTACTTC. This translates into CASSPRASGSYEQYF. V usage is TRBV3-1 and J usage is TRBJ2-7; TRBD2 agrees at 7 bases. Looked up from germline, CDR1 is LGHDT and CDR2 is YNNKEL (reference sequence). The CDR3 has 15 residues. Unmatched junction bases numbered 7, after V lost 4 bases and J lost 1 base.

Only a few counts were recorded for this clonotype. The chain joins TRBV12-3 or TRBV12-4 to TRBJ1-1, with D possibly being TRBD1 (5 bases). Trimming stripped 5 bases from V and 8 bases from J, with 9 bases between. The CDR3 is 11 residues long. The CDR3 nucleotides are TGTGCCAGCAGTCCGGGGCTCGAAGCTTTCTTT. It specifies CASSPGLEAFF.

This clonotype showed up just once. The CDR3 DNA reads as TGTGCCAGCAGTCCCCGTAGAGGCCTCCGCACAGATACGCAGTATTTT. Its translation is CASSPRRGLRTDTQYF. The chain carries TRBV12-3 or TRBV12-4 and TRBJ2-3; D unresolved. This CDR3 has 16 amino acids. Trimming left V 5 bases short and J 1 base short, with 16 bases between.

This clonotype has a handful of counts. V and J are TRBV27 and TRBJ2-1; 13 bases are shared with TRBD2. Trimming took 5 bases from V and 6 from J; bases not matched to a gene: 19. This CDR3 contains 20 residues. Germline V gene data show CDR1 as MNHEY and CDR2 as SMNVEV (reference sequence). CDR3 amino acids: CASSPTHPGLAGVRFNEQFF. CDR3 bases: TGTGCCAGCAGTCCTACACACCCCGGACTAGCGGGAGTTCGGTTCAATGAGCAGTTCTTC.

This clonotype was detected a few times. J is TRBJ2-7 and V is TRBV12-3 or TRBV12-4; TRBD1 matches 8 bases. The trim removed 5 bases at V and 6 bases at J, leaving 9 bases unmatched. This CDR3 contains 14 residues. The CDR3 region has the DNA TGTGCCAGCAGTCCTCCGGACAGGGAGTCCGAGCAGTACTTC. Residues: CASSPPDRESEQYF.

The chain is built from TRBV5-1 and TRBJ2-7; D is possibly TRBD1 (6 bases). Germline V gene lookup returns CDR1 SGHRS and CDR2 YFSETQ. Trimming shortened V by 4 bases and J by 5 bases, and 10 bases separated the two germline ends. The CDR3 length is 12 residues. The DNA of the CDR3 is TGCGCCAGCAGCCAAACAGGGAACGAGCAGTACTTC. It is translated as CASSQTGNEQYF.

The chain carries TRBV20-1 and TRBJ2-1, with TRBD2 identical over 10 bases. CDR1 is DFQATT and CDR2 is SNEGSKA in the germline V gene (reference sequence). The V and J ends lost 0 bases and 5 bases, in that order; junction bases with no gene match: 13. The CDR3 sequence is 18 residues long. The CDR3 loop is CSARDKRGAGGPHNEQFF. CDR3 coding DNA: TGCAGTGCTAGAGACAAACGGGGAGCGGGAGGGCCCCACAATGAGCAGTTCTTC.

The chain has TRBV7-9 and TRBJ2-7; D remains unclear. The CDR3 consists of 11 residues. Looked up from germline, CDR1 is SEHNR and CDR2 is FQNEAQ (reference sequence). Trimming removed 5 bases at V and 7 bases at J, with 9 bases between. CDR3 coding DNA: TGTGCCAGCAGCCCCATCGGAGAGCAGTACTTC. Translation: CASSPIGEQYF.

By share, this clonotype ranks as medium-sized. The DNA of the CDR3 is TGCAGTGCTAGAGATCTCGGGGAAGAAGTCGTGAAGGGCTACACCTTC. Translating gives CSARDLGEEVVKGYTF. The chain joins TRBV20-1 to TRBJ1-2; D is ambiguous. Per the germline V gene, CDR1 is DFQATT and CDR2 is SNEGSKA (reference sequence). V lost 0 bases, J lost 8 bases, and 22 bases lay in between. This CDR3 has 16 amino acids.